This T cell receptor (beta chain) was recorded in a study of CD8 T cells in Susac syndrome. General observations from the study: The Susac syndrome CD4+ T cell repertoires displayed no clonal expansion.

About this clonotype: Its target is unknown.

RNA amounts of 0.5 to 1 ug underwent reverse transcription with random hexamers. TCRdb reprocessed the immunoSEQ multiplex PCR reads via MiXCR and lists one record per CDR3 protein. The table includes about 94,000 distinct CDR3 sequences, over 90% detected once. Sequencing of TCR beta was undertaken in CD8+ and CD4+ T cells derived from blood. The CDR3 consists of 12 residues. CDR1 is SQVTM and CDR2 is ANQGSEA in the germline V gene. Deletions cut 2 bases from V and 8 bases from J, with 10 bases between. The sequencing input was CD4+ T cells from PBMCs. The chain couples TRBV29-1 to TRBJ2-1; D perhaps matches TRBD2 (5 bases). This receptor was taken from a human donor with Susac syndrome. CDR3 sequence: CSVENAGYEQFF. The CDR3 nucleotides are TGCAGCGTTGAAAATGCGGGCTATGAGCAGTTCTTC.